This T cell receptor (beta chain) was observed in a study of identical twins. CDR3 length equals 17 residues. Per germline, CDR1 LGHNA and CDR2 YSLEER. V gave up 3 bases and J gave up 0 bases, with 15 bases separating them. Through template switching, a universal primer site was introduced, and the cDNA contained unique molecular identifiers. TCRdb re-called the 5' RACE reads with MiXCR, one entry per CDR3 protein. The sample includes about 720,000 distinct CDR3 sequences, about 18% of them seen just once. These sequences were also reported in another study, on T cells expressing NK-cell markers. That study adds: The sorts in several experiments were restricted to alpha-beta TCR T cells by an anti-gamma-delta TCR antibody.

This receptor was identified in a woman younger than 35 in good health. The rearrangement links TRBV4-3 to TRBJ2-1; tentatively, D is TRBD1 or TRBD2 (6 bases each). The source material was PBMCs. The CDR3 sequence is CASSQGGGPSSYNEQFF. DNA for the CDR3: TGCGCCAGCAGCCAGGGGGGCGGACCTAGCTCCTACAATGAGCAGTTCTTC.